One and the same sample provided the 30 T cell receptor beta chains below, sequenced in a study of blood T cell repertoires in COVID-19. Clones were sequenced by immunoSEQ multiplex PCR, and TCRdb holds only the in-frame ones, with some missing. The table includes nearly 350,000 clones, roughly 87% detected once. The material sequenced was PBMCs or T cells enriched from blood (not recorded which). These receptors all come from a woman aged 25 to 39 who had recovered from COVID-19.

J is TRBJ2-3 and V is TRBV19; 9 nucleotides agree with TRBD2. The germline CDR1 and CDR2 sequences are LNHDA and SQIVND (reference sequence). Losses at the gene ends were 3 bases for V and 3 bases for J; bases not matched to a gene: 4. CDR3 length: 15 residues. This CDR3 reads CASSIASGDTDTQYF. The CDR3 DNA sequence: TGTGCCAGTAGTATTGCTAGCGGGGATACAGATACGCAGTATTTT.

The rearrangement uses TRBV5-4 and TRBJ1-1; D may be TRBD1 (6 bases). Germline CDR1 and CDR2: SGHNT and YYREEE (reference sequence). Trimming took 0 bases from V and 6 from J, leaving 9 bases between them. This CDR3 spans 13 amino acids. The CDR3 nucleotides read TGTGCCAGCAGCTTGGACAGGGAAGCTGAAGCTTTCTTT. Translating it yields CASSLDREAEAFF.

This sequence joins TRBV10-3 and TRBJ2-2, with 11 bases identical to TRBD1. V was clipped by 7 bases and J by 4 bases; unmatched bases: 8. This CDR3 is 16 amino acids long. CDR1 is ENHRY and CDR2 is SYGVKD in the germline V gene. CDR3 nucleotide sequence: TGTGCCATCACCCAGGGACAGGGGGTGGCCACCGGGGAGCTGTTTTTT. Protein sequence: CAITQGQGVATGELFF.

This chain joins TRBV5-1 and TRBJ2-7; the D gene is possibly TRBD2 (7 bases). Trimming left V 4 bases short and J 5 bases short, with 16 bases between. CDR3 length: 14 residues. Germline lookup yields CDR1 SGHRS and CDR2 YFSETQ. CDR3 amino acids: CASSRTGGPNEQYF. In DNA, the CDR3 is TGCGCCAGCAGCCGAACGGGGGGCCCTAACGAGCAGTACTTC.

The V gene is TRBV5-4, the J gene TRBJ1-2; 9 bases are a match to TRBD1. The CDR3 loop spans 14 amino acids. The junction had 7 bases not matched to a gene; V was cut back by 5 bases and J by 5 bases. Per the germline V gene, CDR1 is SGHNT and CDR2 is YYREEE (reference sequence). CDR3: CASSLQGARYGYTF. In DNA, the CDR3 is TGTGCCAGCAGTTTACAGGGGGCGCGTTATGGCTACACCTTC. The whole variable domain, filled in from reference TRBV5-4 and TRBJ1-2, reads ETGVTQSPTHLIKTRGQQVTLRCSSQSGHNTVSWYQQALGQGPQFIFQYYREEENGRGNFPPRFSGLQFPNYSSELNVNALELDDSALYLCASSLQGARYGYTFGSGTRLTVV.

The V call is TRBV7-2, the J call TRBJ2-5; D is unresolved. V was pared by 0 bases and J by 1 base, with 12 bases between. Germline V gives CDR1 SGHTA, CDR2 FQGNSA. The CDR3 is made up of 16 amino acids. The CDR3 spells CASSLAASNLQETQYF. The CDR3 coding sequence is TGTGCCAGCAGCTTAGCTGCAAGCAATCTCCAAGAGACCCAGTACTTC. The full variable domain, in which reference TRBV7-2 and TRBJ2-5 provide the parts outside the CDR3, is GAGVSQSPSNKVTEKGKDVELRCDPISGHTALYWYRQSLGQGLEFLIYFQGNSAPDKSGLPSDRFSAERTGGSVSTLTIQRTQQEDSAVYLCASSLAASNLQETQYFGPGTRLLVL.

The J gene is TRBJ2-7, the V gene TRBV18; 7 nucleotides match TRBD1. The CDR3 has 13 amino acids. The germline V gene has CDR1 KGHSH and CDR2 LQKENI. V trimming: 2 bases; J trimming: 4 bases; junction bases outside the gene matches: 2. This CDR3 is CASSPAQGYEQYF. In nucleotides, the CDR3 is TGTGCCAGCTCACCAGCACAGGGGTACGAGCAGTACTTC. Supplemented by reference TRBV18 and TRBJ2-7, the full variable domain reads NAGVMQNPRHLVRRRGQEARLRCSPMKGHSHVYWYRQLPEEGLKFMVYLQKENIIDESGMPKERFSAEFPKEGPSILRIQQVVRGDSAAYFCASSPAQGYEQYFGPGTRLTVT.

J is TRBJ2-7 and V is TRBV11-2, with 7 positions matching TRBD2. The germline CDR1 and CDR2 sequences are SGHAT and FQNNGV. The ends lost 8 bases at V and 7 bases at J; junction bases unmatched: 11. The CDR3 extends over 13 amino acids. CDR3 nucleotide sequence: TGTGCCAGCCTCTATACCGGGGAGGGGGAGCAGTACTTC. Translated, it gives CASLYTGEGEQYF.

The genes are TRBV14 and TRBJ1-4; D gene unclear. Per germline, CDR1 SGHDN and CDR2 FVKESK. CDR3 length equals 17 residues. V dropped 0 bases and J dropped 0 bases, with 11 bases sitting between them. This CDR3 reads CASSQEGRGATNEKLFF. The CDR3 DNA sequence: TGTGCCAGCAGCCAAGAAGGTCGGGGTGCAACTAATGAAAAACTGTTTTTT.

This sequence joins TRBV6-6 and TRBJ2-7, with 10 nucleotides matching TRBD2. The CDR3 extends over 16 amino acids. The germline V gene has CDR1 MNHNY and CDR2 SVGAGI (reference sequence). Trimming took 4 bases from V and 6 from J; bases not matched to a gene: 12. CDR3 DNA sequence: TGTGCCAGCAGTTCTAGCGGGGGCTACGGGGGACTCGAGCAGTACTTC. Its translation is CASSSSGGYGGLEQYF.

CDR3 sequence (DNA): TGTGCCTGGAGTGTAGGAGGAAGCTCCTATAATTCACCCCTCCACTTT. Amino acid sequence: CAWSVGGSSYNSPLHF. This sequence joins TRBV30 and TRBJ1-6; D ambiguous. Germline V CDR1 and CDR2: GTSNPN, SVGIG (reference sequence). CDR3 length: 16 amino acids. V was clipped by 0 bases and J by 0 bases, with 9 bases between them.

The CDR3 DNA reads TGTGCCACCAAGAGCGGGGGGTACAATGAGCAGTTCTTC. Translation: CATKSGGYNEQFF. This chain joins TRBV6-5 and TRBJ2-1; 9 bases align to TRBD2. CDR1 MNHEY and CDR2 SVGAGI come from the germline V gene. The V segment lost 10 bases and the J segment 4 bases; nucleotides outside the gene matches: 5. This CDR3 is 13 amino acids long.

Only a few counts were recorded for this clone. The rearrangement joins TRBV24-1 to TRBJ1-1; D is ambiguous. The ends were cut back, 0 bases at V and 11 bases at J, with 9 bases in the middle. This CDR3 contains 12 residues. Germline V gene data show CDR1 as KGHDR and CDR2 as SFDVKD. CDR3 sequence reads: CATSDLSLRAFF. In nucleotides, the CDR3 is TGTGCCACCAGTGATTTGAGTCTGAGGGCTTTCTTT.

This sequence joins TRBV3-1 (or the pseudogene TRBV3-2) and TRBJ1-2, with 7 bases lining up with TRBD1. With 3 bases clipped from V and 8 bases from J, the junction kept 3 bases outside the gene matches. Germline V gene data show CDR1 as LGHDT and CDR2 as YNNKEL (reference sequence). CDR3 length equals 12 residues. CDR3 DNA: TGTGCCAGCAGCCAGGACAGGCGCGGCTACACCTTC. Translated, it gives CASSQDRRGYTF.

The chain uses TRBV28 and TRBJ2-7; the match to TRBD1 covers 11 bases. J was trimmed by 5 bases and V by 6 bases; bases with no gene match: 15. The CDR3 has 17 residues. Germline V gene sequence: CDR1 MDHEN, CDR2 SYDVKM. CDR3 sequence reads: CASRSQGMGQGVHEQYF. The CDR3 nucleotides read TGTGCCAGCAGGTCCCAGGGGATGGGACAGGGGGTCCACGAGCAGTACTTC.

The rearrangement links TRBV27 to TRBJ1-6; no firm D call. Germline assignment: CDR1 MNHEY and CDR2 SMNVEV (reference sequence). Trimming left V 2 bases short and J 8 bases short, with 10 bases between. The CDR3 has 14 amino acids. The CDR3 here is CASSLQARDSPLHF. CDR3 DNA: TGTGCCAGCAGTTTACAGGCGAGGGATTCACCCCTCCACTTT.

The rearrangement uses TRBV5-1 and TRBJ2-7, with 8 nucleotides matching TRBD1. This CDR3 comprises 12 residues. The V gene's germline CDR1 is SGHRS and CDR2 YFSETQ. The V segment lost 4 bases and the J segment 5 bases; nucleotides outside the gene matches: 2. CDR3 protein: CASSPGGNEQYF. In DNA, the CDR3 is TGCGCCAGCAGCCCAGGGGGCAACGAGCAGTACTTC.

The chain is built from TRBV5-4 and TRBJ2-3, with a weak D call TRBD1 (6 bases). In germline, CDR1 is SGHNT, CDR2 YYREEE (reference sequence). With 0 bases removed from V and 2 bases from J, the gap between germline ends came to 10 bases. The length of the CDR3 is 15 residues. The CDR3 DNA reads TGTGCCAGCAGCTTGGGGGGGCCAGACACAGATACGCAGTATTTT. Amino acid sequence: CASSLGGPDTDTQYF.

The chain has TRBV4-1 and TRBJ1-2; TRBD1 matches at 8 bases. Germline-derived CDR1 and CDR2 are MGHRA and YSYEKL. V lost 2 bases, J lost 5 bases, and 7 bases stayed unmatched. The CDR3 contains 15 residues. The CDR3 nucleotides read TGCGCCAGCAGCCAACACCGGGACAGGTTATATGGCTACACCTTC. Translation gives CASSQHRDRLYGYTF.

The gene calls are TRBV12-5 and TRBJ2-1; D possibly corresponds to TRBD2 (5 bases). V lost 9 bases to trimming and J lost 6 bases, with 18 bases between them. Germline values: CDR1 LGHNT, CDR2 FRNRAP. The CDR3 is 14 residues long. CDR3 coding DNA: TGTGCTAGCGACCAGCACGAGGGTGGCAATGAGCAGTTCTTC. The encoded protein is CASDQHEGGNEQFF.

This clone is a singleton in its sample. The chain employs TRBV6-1 and TRBJ2-1, with a tentative D call TRBD2 (6 bases). Germline lookup yields CDR1 MNHNS and CDR2 SASEGT. This CDR3 has 14 residues. V was cut by 1 base and J by 9 bases, with 13 bases left in between. This CDR3 is CASSEGRLVGEQFF. The CDR3, as DNA: TGTGCCAGCAGTGAAGGGAGACTAGTCGGTGAGCAGTTCTTC.

CDR3 in DNA: TGTGCCAGCAGCGACAGGGGCCGCTACACCTTC. This sequence encodes CASSDRGRYTF. The gene calls are TRBV12-3 or TRBV12-4 and TRBJ1-2; 8 positions match TRBD1. The CDR3 covers 11 residues. The V gene end was trimmed by 6 bases and the J gene end by 9 bases; junction bases not matched to a gene: 3.

The chain carries TRBV7-9 and TRBJ2-5; TRBD1 aligns across 7 bases. The J segment lost 1 base and the V segment lost 5 bases, leaving 13 bases of the junction unmatched. Germline V gene data show CDR1 as SEHNR and CDR2 as FQNEAQ (reference sequence). The CDR3 has 17 residues. The CDR3 coding sequence is TGTGCCAGCAGCCCAAACCCGGGACAGCCAAGCCAAGAGACCCAGTACTTC. It translates to CASSPNPGQPSQETQYF.

This chain uses TRBV13 with TRBJ1-2; the match to TRBD1 covers 10 bases. Germline CDR1 reads PRHDT; CDR2 reads FYEKMQ (reference sequence). V was clipped by 5 bases and J by 7 bases; unmatched bases: 7. The CDR3 loop spans 14 amino acids. CDR3: CASSRGTGDSGYTF. The CDR3 DNA follows: TGTGCCAGCAGCCGAGGGACAGGGGATTCTGGCTACACCTTC.

The chain recombines TRBV6-5 with TRBJ1-3; TRBD1 agrees at 9 bases. Trimming at V came to 6 bases and at J to 13 bases, leaving 4 bases not matched to a gene. The length of the CDR3 is 11 residues. Germline values: CDR1 MNHEY, CDR2 SVGAGI. The CDR3 nucleotides read TGTGCCAGCAGCCCAGGACAGGGGATATATTTT. It is translated as CASSPGQGIYF.

CDR3 region: CASSRGQAYEQYF. In DNA form, the CDR3 reads TGCGCCAGCAGTCGCGGACAGGCCTACGAGCAGTACTTC. The chain joins TRBV10-1 to TRBJ2-7, with 7 bases fitting TRBD1. Trimming removed 5 bases from V and 2 bases from J; junction bases left unmatched: 3. CDR1 is WNHNN, CDR2 SYGVQD, per germline (reference sequence). The CDR3 runs to 13 residues.

This chain connects TRBV10-3 to TRBJ1-3; 8 bases align to TRBD1. The V gene's germline CDR1 is ENHRY and CDR2 SYGVKD. V dropped 9 bases and J dropped 3; count of bases not matched to a gene: 1. CDR3 size: 12 residues. The DNA for the CDR3 is TGTGCCATACAGGGGGATGGAAACACCATATATTTT. Its protein product is CAIQGDGNTIYF.

V gene TRBV11-2 combines with J gene TRBJ2-7; TRBD1 matches 7 bases. The junction had 12 bases not matched to a gene; V was cut back by 4 bases and J by 0 bases. CDR1 is SGHAT and CDR2 is FQNNGV in the germline V gene. The CDR3 totals 17 residues. CDR3 sequence (DNA): TGTGCCAGCAGCTCCTTACAGGGGTCAAGCCACTCCTACGAGCAGTACTTC. Protein sequence: CASSSLQGSSHSYEQYF.

The chain joins TRBV30 to TRBJ1-6, with 7 bases aligning to TRBD1. Trimming took 4 bases from V and 6 from J; bases not matched to a gene: 6. Germline CDR1 GTSNPN, CDR2 SVGIG (reference sequence). The CDR3 has 14 amino acids. CDR3 region: CAWNYGTANSPLHF. The CDR3, as DNA: TGTGCCTGGAACTACGGGACAGCTAATTCACCCCTCCACTTT.

This clone was recorded once. The chain has TRBV2 and TRBJ2-1; 8 positions agree with TRBD2. Germline CDR1 reads SNHLY; CDR2 reads FYNNEI. The CDR3 has 14 residues. V lost 6 bases and J lost 9; bases outside the gene matches: 10. The CDR3 loop reads CASSFVRGGSEQFF. The CDR3 DNA is TGTGCCAGCAGCTTTGTCCGGGGGGGCTCTGAGCAGTTCTTC.